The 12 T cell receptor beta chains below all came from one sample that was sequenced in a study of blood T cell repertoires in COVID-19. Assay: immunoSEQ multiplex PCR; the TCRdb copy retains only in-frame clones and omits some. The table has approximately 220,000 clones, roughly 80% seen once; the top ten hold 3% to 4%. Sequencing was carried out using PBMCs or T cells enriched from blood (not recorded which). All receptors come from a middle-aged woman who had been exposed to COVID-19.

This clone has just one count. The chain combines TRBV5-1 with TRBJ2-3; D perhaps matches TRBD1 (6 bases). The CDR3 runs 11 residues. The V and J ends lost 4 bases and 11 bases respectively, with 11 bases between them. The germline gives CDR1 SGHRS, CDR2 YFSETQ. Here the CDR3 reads CASSLSDRQYF. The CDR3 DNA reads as TGCGCCAGCAGCCTGTCGGACAGGCAGTATTTT.

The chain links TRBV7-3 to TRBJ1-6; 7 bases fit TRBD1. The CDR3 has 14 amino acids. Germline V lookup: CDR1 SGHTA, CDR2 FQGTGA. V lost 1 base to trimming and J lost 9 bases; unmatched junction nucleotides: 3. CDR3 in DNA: TGTGCCAGCAGCTTAAGACAGGGTTCTTCACCCCTCCACTTT. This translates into CASSLRQGSSPLHF.

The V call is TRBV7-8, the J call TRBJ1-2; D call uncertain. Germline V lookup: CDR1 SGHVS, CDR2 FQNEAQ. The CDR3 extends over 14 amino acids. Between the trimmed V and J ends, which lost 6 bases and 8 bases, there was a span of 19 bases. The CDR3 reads CASRDDPWSRGYTF. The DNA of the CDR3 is TGTGCCAGCAGGGATGATCCCTGGTCGAGGGGCTACACCTTC.

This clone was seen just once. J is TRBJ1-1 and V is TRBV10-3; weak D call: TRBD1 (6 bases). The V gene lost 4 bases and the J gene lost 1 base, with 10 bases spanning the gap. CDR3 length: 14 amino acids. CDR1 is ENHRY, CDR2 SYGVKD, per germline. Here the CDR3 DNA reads TGTGCCATCAGTGTTGCAGGGGCGAACACTGAAGCTTTCTTT. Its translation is CAISVAGANTEAFF.

CDR3 nucleotide sequence: TGTGCCAGCAGTTACGCATACGACAGCTACGAGCAGTACTTC. The encoded protein is CASSYAYDSYEQYF. This chain links TRBV6-5 with TRBJ2-7, with a weak D call TRBD1 (5 bases). Trimming took off 2 bases at V and 3 bases at J, with 11 bases between the two ends. The CDR3 has 14 residues. Germline CDR1 is MNHEY and CDR2 is SVGAGI.

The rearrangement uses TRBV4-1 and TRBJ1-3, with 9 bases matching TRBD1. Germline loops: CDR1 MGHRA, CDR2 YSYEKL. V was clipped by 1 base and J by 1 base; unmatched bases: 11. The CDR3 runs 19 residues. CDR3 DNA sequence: TGCGCCAGCAGCCAAGGACCGGCCACAGGGGGCCTGTCTGGAAACACCATATATTTT. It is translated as CASSQGPATGGLSGNTIYF.

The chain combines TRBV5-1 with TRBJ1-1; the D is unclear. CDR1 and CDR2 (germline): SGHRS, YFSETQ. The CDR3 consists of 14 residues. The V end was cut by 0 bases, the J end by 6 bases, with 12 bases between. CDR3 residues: CASSLVAGRAEAFF. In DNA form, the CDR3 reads TGCGCCAGCAGCTTGGTGGCAGGAAGAGCTGAAGCTTTCTTT.

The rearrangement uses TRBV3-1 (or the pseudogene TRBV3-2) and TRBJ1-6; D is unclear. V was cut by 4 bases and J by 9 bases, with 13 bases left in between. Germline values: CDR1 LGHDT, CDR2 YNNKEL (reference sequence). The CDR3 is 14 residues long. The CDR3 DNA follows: TGTGCCAGCAGCCTCCGGGAAGTCCTTTCACCCCTCCACTTT. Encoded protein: CASSLREVLSPLHF.

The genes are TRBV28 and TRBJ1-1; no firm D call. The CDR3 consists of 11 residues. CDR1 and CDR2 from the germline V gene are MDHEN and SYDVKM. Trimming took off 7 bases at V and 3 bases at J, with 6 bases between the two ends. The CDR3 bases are TGTGCCAGCACCTTTTACACTGAAGCTTTCTTT. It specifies CASTFYTEAFF.

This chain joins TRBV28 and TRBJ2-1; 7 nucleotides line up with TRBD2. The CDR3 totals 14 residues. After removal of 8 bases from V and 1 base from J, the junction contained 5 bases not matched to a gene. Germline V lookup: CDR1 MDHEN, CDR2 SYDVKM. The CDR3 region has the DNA TGTGCCAGCTTTAACGGGGGGTCCTACAATGAGCAGTTCTTC. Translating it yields CASFNGGSYNEQFF.

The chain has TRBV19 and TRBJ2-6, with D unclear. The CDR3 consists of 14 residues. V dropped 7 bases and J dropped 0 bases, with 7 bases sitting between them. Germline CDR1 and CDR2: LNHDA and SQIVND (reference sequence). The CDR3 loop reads CASTPGSGANVLTF. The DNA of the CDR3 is TGTGCCAGTACCCCGGGCTCTGGGGCCAACGTCCTGACTTTC.

The CDR3 loop is CASRDIRGTNEKLFF. CDR3 in DNA: TGTGCCAGCAGAGATATAAGGGGAACTAATGAAAAACTGTTTTTT. The chain recombines TRBV27 with TRBJ1-4, with a weak D call TRBD1 (5 bases). Germline assignment: CDR1 MNHEY and CDR2 SMNVEV (reference sequence). This CDR3 is built from 15 residues. With 6 bases removed from V and 1 base from J, the gap between germline ends came to 12 bases.